This T cell receptor (beta chain) comes out of a study of naive and memory T cell subsets. Broader study findings: No ground truth validated the naive and memory repertoire findings.

This CDR3 is built from 14 residues. Per germline, CDR1 MNHEY and CDR2 SMNVEV (reference sequence). Trimming pared 1 base from V and 3 bases from J, leaving 7 bases between. Cells stained for CD3, CD4, CD8, CD45RA, CD27 and viability were sorted into four CD45RA/CD27 subsets. This clonotype has at least ten counts. The antigen is unknown. Two oligonucleotides, mixed equimolar, formed the beta constant-region primer covering TRBC1 and TRBC2. The ligated cDNA underwent four PCR rounds using SP2 and nested alpha and beta constant-region primers. A single record per CDR3 protein comes from TCRdb applying MiXCR to the UMI-ligation and nested PCR reads. Among just over 80,000 distinct CDR3 sequences listed, 9% to 9.5% were seen once.

The rearrangement joins TRBV27 to TRBJ2-1; D gene unclear. This TCR came from a human donor in good health. Sequencing input: naive CD8+ T cells from blood. The CDR3, as DNA: TGTGCCAGCAGTTTATACGCTAGCTACAATGAGCAGTTCTTC. It specifies CASSLYASYNEQFF.